The present T cell receptor (beta chain) was sequenced within a study of T-cell reconstitution after alpha-beta-depleted transplantation in children. Study findings and constraints: Reports say that about two months after transplant, the alpha-beta T cells came out of several hundred graft clones that had expanded. Some patients' high day-60 TCRbeta diversity was traced to surviving recipient T cells and thymic progenitors. T-cell numbers and diversity one year post-transplant derived largely from freshly generated T cells.

The CDR3 contains 15 residues. Trimming took 6 bases from V and 2 from J; bases not matched to a gene: 8. Germline loops: CDR1 MNHEY, CDR2 SVGEGT. The TCRbeta library was prepared with unique molecular identifiers. A single record per CDR3 protein comes from TCRdb applying MiXCR to the PCR reads. Counted here are approximately 430,000 distinct CDR3 sequences, roughly 17% occurring once; the ten biggest clones make up under 30%. Regarding this clonotype: Its antigen is not identified.

The J gene is TRBJ2-7, the V gene TRBV6-2 or TRBV6-3, with 9 positions matching TRBD2. Source: PBMCs, mostly from graft donor cells, taken 360 days after TCRalphabeta/CD19-depleted stem cell transplant. The clonotype originates from a boy younger than two who had a stem cell transplant for Wiskott-Aldrich syndrome, so the T cells may come from the graft donor. The CDR3 coding sequence is TGTGCCAGCAGGAATAGACTAGCGGAAACCTACGAGCAGTACTTC. Encoded protein: CASRNRLAETYEQYF.